The TCR beta chain described here comes from a study of cytomegalovirus exposure and HLA in healthy donors. Study summary: For the approximately 400 genotyped donors, roughly 80% fell within the Caucasian-associated ancestry cluster.

Study results and limitations: A later examination showed that TCR association rates differed by HLA locus, with DRB1 most and HLA-C fewest. Among TCR beta chains of equal frequency, HLA-associated ones were more clonally expanded in a later analysis. Data from an earlier analysis indicated that most TCR beta V segments were productive either about 90% or about 30% of the time.

With 60 Vbeta and 13 Jbeta primers, the PCR was carried out. Sequencing was performed with immunoSEQ multiplex PCR; in TCRdb, only in-frame clones are kept and a portion is missing. This table has a few hundred thousand clones, approximately 70% appearing once. In the case of this clone: What it binds is not known.

This receptor was taken from a woman aged 25 to 39 in good health and CMV-seronegative. Sequenced material: PBMCs.

CDR3: CASSDGQGALAEAFF. CDR3 nucleotide sequence: TGTGCCAGCAGCGACGGACAGGGGGCTTTAGCTGAAGCTTTCTTT. This chain joins TRBV6-6 and TRBJ1-1; TRBD1 matches 11 bases. CDR3 size: 15 residues. Germline V gene sequence: CDR1 MNHNY, CDR2 SVGAGI (reference sequence). The V gene end was trimmed by 6 bases and the J gene end by 6 bases; junction bases not matched to a gene: 9.